A selection of T cell receptor beta chains follows, all from one sample in a study of blood T cell repertoires in COVID-19. This table comes from immunoSEQ multiplex PCR, and its TCRdb copy is limited to in-frame clones, with some not included. The sample shows a few hundred thousand clones, 80% to 90% of them seen only once. Sequencing was performed on peripheral blood. These TCRs come from a man in his thirties or forties who had recovered from COVID-19. CDR3s include the opening cysteine and the closing phenylalanine or tryptophan. D genes are given only for firm matches. A clone size is listed for some rows: how often the clone was seen (once, few, many), or a class if it is expanded.

>once|TRBJ2-7|TRBV12-3/TRBV12-4|-
TGTGCCAGCAGCCCTTTTTTCGGGGAGCAGTACTTC
CASSPFFGEQYF
>-|TRBJ2-5|TRBV5-1|TRBD1
TGCGCCAGCAGCTTGACAGGGGTGGGGACCCAGTACTTC
CASSLTGVGTQYF
>-|TRBJ1-1|TRBV27|TRBD1
TGTGCCAGCAGTTTATTGGGCAGGGGGGTGAACACTGAAGCTTTCTTT
CASSLLGRGVNTEAFF
>-|TRBJ2-5|TRBV6-2/TRBV6-3|-
TGTGCCAGCAGTCCCCTGACGAGGGAAGAGACCCAGTACTTC
CASSPLTREETQYF
>few|TRBJ1-3|TRBV4-1|-
TGCGCCAGCAGCCGGGGGGGCCTGGTCCTCTCTGGAAACACCATATATTTT
CASSRGGLVLSGNTIYF
>-|TRBJ1-1|TRBV2|-
TGTGCCAGCAGGATGGGGGGGAACACTGAAGCTTTCTTT
CASRMGGNTEAFF
>-|TRBJ2-6|TRBV4-1|TRBD1
TGCGCCAGCAGCCTTCATCCGGACAGGGGGCCCCTCGAGGGGGCCAACGTCCTGACTTTC
CASSLHPDRGPLEGANVLTF
>few|TRBJ1-2|TRBV11-2|TRBD1
TGTGCCAGCAGCCAAGGGGGTCTGGGACAGGGGACCTATGGCTACACCTTC
CASSQGGLGQGTYGYTF
>-|TRBJ1-5|TRBV9|TRBD1
TGTGCCCTTACTGGAGGGACAGAACATAGCAATCAGCCCCAGCATTTT
CALTGGTEHSNQPQHF
>-|TRBJ2-7|TRBV7-9|TRBD1
TGTGCCAGCAGCTTATCTACCCAGGGACAGAGATCCTACGAGCAGTACTTC
CASSLSTQGQRSYEQYF
>-|TRBJ2-7|TRBV7-9|TRBD2
TGTGCCAGCAGCCCTCTATCACTAGCGGGCTCCTACGAGCAGTACTTC
CASSPLSLAGSYEQYF
>-|TRBJ1-2|TRBV30|-
TGTGCCTGGTACGTTTTACGGGACTATGGCTACACCTTC
CAWYVLRDYGYTF
>-|TRBJ2-3|TRBV9|TRBD1
TGTGCCAGCAGCGTGAGGGACAGTTATACAGATACGCAGTATTTT
CASSVRDSYTDTQYF
>-|TRBJ1-2|TRBV11-2|TRBD1
TGTGCCAGCAGCGGACGGGACAGCGAGGGCTACACCTTC
CASSGRDSEGYTF
>-|TRBJ2-2|TRBV6-5|TRBD1
TGTGCCAGCAGCTCGTCAGGGGGCACCGGGGAGCTGTTTTTT
CASSSSGGTGELFF
>-|TRBJ1-4|TRBV10-3|TRBD1
TGTGCCATCAGTGCCCGGACAGGGGGGACAACTAATGAAAAACTGTTTTTT
CAISARTGGTTNEKLFF
>-|TRBJ2-1|TRBV6-4|TRBD1
TGTGCCAGCAGTGAATTACAGGGGCCCTACAATGAGCAGTTCTTC
CASSELQGPYNEQFF
>-|TRBJ1-2|TRBV5-4|-
TGTGCCAGCAGCTTGATGACACAGAGCCTCTATGGCTACACCTTC
CASSLMTQSLYGYTF
>once|TRBJ2-3|TRBV3-1/TRBV3-2|-
TGTGCCAGCAGCTCCCTCCCAGATACGCAGTATTTT
CASSSLPDTQYF
>-|TRBJ1-2|TRBV3-1/TRBV3-2|-
TGTGCCAGCAGCCCTCAAGTGGGAGAGCCCTATCGCTACACCTTC
CASSPQVGEPYRYTF
>-|TRBJ1-2|TRBV7-2|TRBD1
TGTGCCAGCAGCCCGATCACACAGGGGCTCTATGGCTACACCTTC
CASSPITQGLYGYTF
>-|TRBJ2-2|TRBV3-1/TRBV3-2|TRBD1
TGTGCCAGCAGGCCTAGGGGGCCCAACACCGGGGAGCTGTTTTTT
CASRPRGPNTGELFF
>-|TRBJ2-2|TRBV5-1|TRBD1
TGCGCCAGCAGCTCGATGGGACAGCCCGGGGAGCTGTTTTTT
CASSSMGQPGELFF
>-|TRBJ1-2|TRBV6-5|TRBD1
TGTGCCAGCAGAACAGGGGGGGTATATGGCTACACCTTC
CASRTGGVYGYTF
>-|TRBJ1-4|TRBV4-2|-
TGTGCCAGCAGCCAAGCAGGGGTAGAGGAAAAACTGTTTTTT
CASSQAGVEEKLFF
>-|TRBJ1-5|TRBV29-1|TRBD1
TGCAGCGTGTCCACCCAGGGGGCGAGCAATCAGCCCCAGCATTTT
CSVSTQGASNQPQHF
>-|TRBJ1-6|TRBV4-3|TRBD1
TGCGCCAGCAGCCAGATAAACGGGACAGGGGTGGGCTCCTATAATTCACCCCTCCACTTT
CASSQINGTGVGSYNSPLHF
>-|TRBJ1-1|TRBV3-1/TRBV3-2|-
TGTGCCAGCAGCCAAGATCAGGAAGCTTTCTTT
CASSQDQEAFF
>-|TRBJ2-7|TRBV11-3|-
TGTGCCAGCAGCCCGAGAGGGATTCCCTACGAGCAGTACTTC
CASSPRGIPYEQYF
>-|TRBJ2-2|TRBV6-1|-
TGTGCCAGCAGTGAAGGACAGTACACCGGGGAGCTGTTTTTT
CASSEGQYTGELFF
>-|TRBJ1-6|TRBV5-6|TRBD1
TGTGCCAGCAGCGTAGAGACAGGGTACGGGAATTCACCCCTCCACTTT
CASSVETGYGNSPLHF
>-|TRBJ2-5|TRBV3-1/TRBV3-2|TRBD2
TGTGCCAGCAGCCTAGCGGGGGGGCAAGGAAAAGAGACCCAGTACTTC
CASSLAGGQGKETQYF
>-|TRBJ2-7|TRBV11-3|TRBD2
TGTGCCAGCAGCCCCCGTAGACTAGCGGGGCCAGACGAGCAGTACTTC
CASSPRRLAGPDEQYF
>-|TRBJ1-1|TRBV10-1|-
TGCGCCAGCAGTGAGTCACAGGGTGCGGACACTGAAGCTTTCTTT
CASSESQGADTEAFF
>-|TRBJ1-6|TRBV20-1|-
TGCAGTGCTAGTCGACACCTTAGCTCCTATAATTCACCCCTCCACTTT
CSASRHLSSYNSPLHF
>-|TRBJ2-2|TRBV5-1|-
TGCGCCAGCCGCAGGGGGGCCGAGAACACCGGGGAGCTGTTTTTT
CASRRGAENTGELFF
>-|TRBJ1-5|TRBV14|TRBD1
TGTGCCAGCAGCCAGGGACAGGGGCGTGATCAGCCCCAGCATTTT
CASSQGQGRDQPQHF
>once|TRBJ1-5|TRBV6-2/TRBV6-3|-
TGTGCCAGCAGTTACTGGGGCGCGAGCAATCAGCCCCAGCATTTT
CASSYWGASNQPQHF
>few|TRBJ2-6|TRBV18|-
TGTGCCAGCTCAAGCGACAGGAGCTCTGGGGCCAACGTCCTGACTTTC
CASSSDRSSGANVLTF
>-|TRBJ2-1|TRBV11-3|TRBD2
TGTGCCAGCAGCCTGCGACGGGCGGGGGGATTACCCTACAATGAGCAGTTCTTC
CASSLRRAGGLPYNEQFF
>once|TRBJ2-1|TRBV5-1|TRBD2
TGCGCCAGCATCCCCGGGGGGAGTAGTTCCAATGAGCAGTTCTTC
CASIPGGSSSNEQFF
>once|TRBJ1-1|TRBV28|-
TGTGCCAGCAGTTTAAATCCGCGGACTGAAGCTTTCTTT
CASSLNPRTEAFF
>-|TRBJ2-7|TRBV19|TRBD2
TGTGCCAGTAGCCCGACTAGCGGCGAGCAGTACTTC
CASSPTSGEQYF
>-|TRBJ2-2|TRBV6-1|-
TGTGCCAGCAGTGAAGTGTGGAGGGAAGCCGGGGAGCTGTTTTTT
CASSEVWREAGELFF
>-|TRBJ2-1|TRBV11-2|TRBD2
TGTGCCAGCAGCTTAGACCCTAGCGGGAACTACAATGAGCAGTTCTTC
CASSLDPSGNYNEQFF
>few|TRBJ2-2|TRBV5-4|TRBD1
TGTGCCAGCAGCTACGACAGGGGGAACACCGGGGAGCTGTTTTTT
CASSYDRGNTGELFF
>few|TRBJ1-6|TRBV3-1/TRBV3-2|-
TGTGCCAGCAGCCCGGACCCACGGAAAGGGGGCTCCTATAATTCACCCCTCCACTTT
CASSPDPRKGGSYNSPLHF
>-|TRBJ2-3|TRBV10-3|-
TGTGCCATCAGTGAGTCCGGGGAGTTGGGCACAGATACGCAGTATTTT
CAISESGELGTDTQYF
>-|TRBJ1-6|TRBV18|-
TGTGCCAGCTCACCAAGCCAGGGACTTGGTAATTCACCCCTCCACTTT
CASSPSQGLGNSPLHF
>once|TRBJ2-1|TRBV3-1/TRBV3-2|-
TGTGCCACCGGACAGAGCTCCTACAATGAGCAGTTCTTC
CATGQSSYNEQFF
>few|TRBJ1-2|TRBV5-6|-
TGTGCCAGCAGCTCGACTGGGGCAGAAGGAGGCTACACCTTC
CASSSTGAEGGYTF
>-|TRBJ1-3|TRBV3-1/TRBV3-2|-
TGTGCCAGCAGCCAAGTTTTGAGTGTCACCCTAGGAAACACCATATATTTT
CASSQVLSVTLGNTIYF
>-|TRBJ2-1|TRBV30|TRBD2
TGTGCCTGGAGTTTGGTGGGGGGGTACAATGAGCAGTTCTTC
CAWSLVGGYNEQFF